The entry that follows covers one T cell receptor (beta chain) sequence. The antigen is not known. The data originate from a study of identifying expanded T cells in peripheral blood. Measured with immunoSEQ multiplex PCR; TCRdb has only the in-frame clones, and not every one. This sample has about 85,000 clones, with approximately 90% found just once. V was clipped by 3 bases and J by 3 bases; unmatched bases: 1. This CDR3 comprises 15 residues. Germline CDR1 reads KGHSH; CDR2 reads LQKENI. Collection occurred without any documented infections or immune events in donors. Study results and limitations: Differentially abundant clones: around 1.1 between replicates, approximately 16 at roughly 13 days, 19 at four. Two-week clone count variance significantly increased as total template count grew.

The rearrangement links TRBV18 to TRBJ2-1; 11 positions agree with TRBD2. This TCR was recovered from a person between 18 and 69 years old in good health. Sequencing was carried out using blood. Here the CDR3 DNA reads TGTGCCAGCTCACCCGGACTAGCGGGCTACAATGAGCAGTTCTTC. It specifies CASSPGLAGYNEQFF.